This record looks at one T cell receptor beta chain sequence and its context. Its target is not known. Additional DNA sequences in this sample encode the identical CDR3. PCR amplification relied on 60 Vbeta primers (plus 13 Jbeta primers). The assay was immunoSEQ multiplex PCR, and TCRdb's table has in-frame clones only and misses some. In the table there are over 200,000 clones, almost 80% of which are singletons. This entry is derived from a study of cytomegalovirus exposure and HLA in healthy donors. Nominal health characterized the donors when sampled, though unrecorded immune exposures were likely. Findings and limits, study-wide: A link between a missense DCLRE1C variant and TCR beta V- and J-gene trimming emerged from a later analysis.

Germline assignment: CDR1 SGHAT and CDR2 FQNNGV. This CDR3 comprises 14 residues. V lost 5 bases to trimming and J lost 0 bases; unmatched junction nucleotides: 3. This clonotype originated in a male donor in good health and CMV-seronegative. V gene TRBV11-2 combines with J gene TRBJ1-2, with 7 bases aligning to TRBD1. The sequenced sample consisted of PBMCs. The CDR3 loop reads CASSPDRANYGYTF. The CDR3 DNA follows: TGTGCCAGCAGCCCTGACAGGGCTAACTATGGCTACACCTTC.